One sample yielded the 12 T cell receptor beta chains listed below, sequenced in a study of control samples from healthy donors and cancer patients. This table comes from immunoSEQ multiplex PCR, and its TCRdb copy is limited to in-frame clones, with some not included. The sample has 50,000 or so clones; about 96% are singletons. Sequencing input: blood. Receptors originate from a woman under 30 in good health.

This rearrangement joins TRBV29-1 to TRBJ2-7; 12 bases are shared with TRBD2. J gave up 1 base and V 0 bases, and 7 bases lay outside the gene matches. CDR3 length: 17 residues. Germline V lookup: CDR1 SQVTM, CDR2 ANQGSEA. CDR3 nucleotides: TGCAGCGTTGAAGAGCCTAGCGGGGGGGCTTTTTCCTACGAGCAGTACTTC. It yields the protein CSVEEPSGGAFSYEQYF.

The CDR3 reads CASSVGGQSNQPQHF. CDR3 DNA sequence: TGTGCCAGCAGCGTAGGAGGACAGAGCAATCAGCCCCAGCATTTT. The chain couples TRBV9 to TRBJ1-5; TRBD1 might be the D (6 bases). CDR1 and CDR2 from the germline V gene are SGDLS and YYNGEE. V was clipped by 0 bases and J by 1 base, with 8 bases between them. This CDR3 is built from 15 residues.

The chain recombines TRBV7-8 with TRBJ1-1; D perhaps matches TRBD1 (5 bases). Per germline, CDR1 SGHVS and CDR2 FQNEAQ. Trimming stripped 3 bases from V and 0 bases from J, with 14 bases between. The CDR3 runs to 16 residues. CDR3 DNA sequence: TGTGCCAGCAGCTTTTTTACCGGGACGGTGAACACTGAAGCTTTCTTT. It codes for CASSFFTGTVNTEAFF.

The chain recombines TRBV3-1 (or the pseudogene TRBV3-2) with TRBJ1-1; 7 bases line up with TRBD1. There are 14 residues in the CDR3. The V gene end was trimmed by 4 bases and the J gene end by 1 base; junction bases not matched to a gene: 3. CDR1 and CDR2 (germline): LGHDT, YNNKEL (reference sequence). CDR3 sequence reads: CASSLRDRNTEAFF. The DNA for the CDR3 is TGTGCCAGCAGCCTCAGGGACAGGAACACTGAAGCTTTCTTT.

This chain links TRBV5-8 with TRBJ1-4, with unresolved D. Germline-derived CDR1 and CDR2 are SGHTS and YDEGEE. The V end was cut by 0 bases, the J end by 0 bases, with 6 bases between. The CDR3 loop spans 15 amino acids. In nucleotides, the CDR3 is TGTGCCAGCAGCTTGGAGGGAGCAACTAATGAAAAACTGTTTTTT. This gives the protein CASSLEGATNEKLFF.

This clone was seen only a few times. The gene calls are TRBV7-2 and TRBJ1-1, with no clear D. This CDR3 is built from 13 residues. The V and J ends lost 0 bases and 7 bases respectively, with 9 bases between them. CDR1 and CDR2 from the germline V gene are SGHTA and FQGNSA. CDR3 in amino acids: CASSLAGRGEAFF. The CDR3 DNA sequence: TGTGCCAGCAGCTTAGCGGGTCGCGGTGAAGCTTTCTTT.

This clone was recorded once. J is TRBJ1-1 and V is TRBV5-1; a weak D match, TRBD1 (6 bases). Trimming removed 7 bases from V and 4 bases from J, with 11 bases in between. Germline V gives CDR1 SGHRS, CDR2 YFSETQ. The length of the CDR3 is 12 residues. The CDR3 region is CASRGGGTEAFF. The CDR3 nucleotides read TGCGCCAGCCGAGGAGGGGGCACTGAAGCTTTCTTT.

The J gene is TRBJ2-1, the V gene TRBV7-9; D possibly corresponds to TRBD1 (7 bases). Germline CDR1 reads SEHNR; CDR2 reads FQNEAQ (reference sequence). V dropped 4 bases and J dropped 0 bases, with 13 bases sitting between them. The CDR3 contains 16 residues. The CDR3 sequence is CASSSQGGGSYNEQFF. The CDR3 nucleotides are TGTGCCAGCAGCTCCCAGGGGGGAGGCTCCTACAATGAGCAGTTCTTC.

This chain's CDR3 is CASSLIGTNQPQHF. The CDR3 DNA reads as TGTGCCAGCAGCTTGATAGGGACGAATCAGCCCCAGCATTTT. This chain links TRBV5-5 with TRBJ1-5, with a weak D call TRBD1 (5 bases). This CDR3 has 14 residues. CDR1 and CDR2 (germline): SGHKS, YYEKEE (reference sequence). Trimming cost V 1 base and J 4 bases, with 9 bases left between them.

The chain employs TRBV10-3 and TRBJ1-3; tentatively, D is TRBD1 (5 bases). The CDR3 length is 14 residues. Trimming left V 8 bases short and J 2 bases short, with 13 bases between. Per germline, CDR1 ENHRY and CDR2 SYGVKD. This CDR3 reads CAISPGGTGNTIYF. In DNA form, the CDR3 reads TGTGCCATCTCCCCCGGGGGAACTGGAAACACCATATATTTT.

The chain couples TRBV5-1 to TRBJ1-5; D unresolved. The CDR3 has 14 amino acids. Germline V gene sequence: CDR1 SGHRS, CDR2 YFSETQ. With 2 bases removed from V and 3 bases from J, the gap between germline ends came to 9 bases. The CDR3 reads CASSFGGFNQPQHF. CDR3 nucleotides: TGCGCCAGCAGCTTTGGAGGGTTCAATCAGCCCCAGCATTTT.

The rearrangement links TRBV20-1 to TRBJ1-1; the D is unclear. V lost 3 bases to trimming and J lost 7 bases, with 9 bases between them. The germline CDR1 and CDR2 sequences are DFQATT and SNEGSKA (reference sequence). This CDR3 has 11 residues. The CDR3: CSARETVEAFF. CDR3 DNA: TGCAGTGCTAGGGAGACCGTTGAAGCTTTCTTT.